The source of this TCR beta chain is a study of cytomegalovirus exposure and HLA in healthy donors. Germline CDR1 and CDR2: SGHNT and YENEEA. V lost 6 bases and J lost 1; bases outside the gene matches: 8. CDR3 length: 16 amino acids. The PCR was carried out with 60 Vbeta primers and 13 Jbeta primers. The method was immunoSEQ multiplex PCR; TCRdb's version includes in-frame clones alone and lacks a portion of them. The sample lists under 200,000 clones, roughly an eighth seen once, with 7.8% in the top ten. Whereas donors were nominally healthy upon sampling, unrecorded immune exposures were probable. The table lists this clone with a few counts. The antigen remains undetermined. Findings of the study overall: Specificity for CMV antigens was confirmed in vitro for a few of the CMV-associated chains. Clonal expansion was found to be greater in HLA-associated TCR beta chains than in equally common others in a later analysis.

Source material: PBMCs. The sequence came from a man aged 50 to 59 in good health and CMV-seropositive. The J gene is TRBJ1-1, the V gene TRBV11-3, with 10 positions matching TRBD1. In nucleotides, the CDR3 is TGTGCCAGCAGTCCTACATGGACAGGGGGGAACACTGAAGCTTTCTTT. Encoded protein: CASSPTWTGGNTEAFF.